The 17 T cell receptor beta chains below all came from one sample that was sequenced in a study of cytomegalovirus exposure and HLA in healthy donors. Some clones are missing from TCRdb's copy, which holds only in-frame ones; the method was immunoSEQ multiplex PCR. The profile covers about 180,000 clones, with roughly 89% appearing a single time and more than 1.3% taken by the ten largest. Material for sequencing was PBMCs. The receptors were gathered from a woman in her twenties or thirties in good health and CMV-seronegative.

J is TRBJ2-7 and V is TRBV5-1, with 8 positions matching TRBD1. CDR3 length: 14 amino acids. Germline CDR1 and CDR2: SGHRS and YFSETQ. The ends lost 5 bases at V and 7 bases at J; junction bases unmatched: 11. CDR3 DNA sequence: TGCGCCAGCAGTTCGGGACAGGTTTTGTGGGAGCAGTACTTC. Translation gives CASSSGQVLWEQYF.

This chain links TRBV4-1 with TRBJ2-7, with 11 bases aligning to TRBD1. Per the germline V gene, CDR1 is MGHRA and CDR2 is YSYEKL. The CDR3 runs 15 residues. Trimming took 2 bases from V and 4 from J; bases not matched to a gene: 4. CDR3 sequence: CASSQPGQGAYEQYF. The CDR3 DNA follows: TGCGCCAGCAGCCAACCAGGACAGGGGGCTTACGAGCAGTACTTC.

In its sample, this clone was seen many times. The chain has TRBV7-2 and TRBJ2-5; a weak D match, TRBD1 (5 bases). The CDR3 totals 13 residues. From germline, CDR1 is SGHTA and CDR2 FQGNSA. Trimming cost V 5 bases and J 5 bases, with 12 bases left between them. DNA of the CDR3: TGTGCCAGCAGCCCGGACATTGGGGAGACCCAGTACTTC. Translated: CASSPDIGETQYF. Supplemented by reference TRBV7-2 and TRBJ2-5, the full variable domain reads GAGVSQSPSNKVTEKGKDVELRCDPISGHTALYWYRQSLGQGLEFLIYFQGNSAPDKSGLPSDRFSAERTGGSVSTLTIQRTQQEDSAVYLCASSPDIGETQYFGPGTRLLVL.

The chain uses TRBV5-4 and TRBJ2-7; 9 bases fit TRBD1. V dropped 4 bases and J dropped 5; count of bases not matched to a gene: 7. The CDR3 has 14 residues. Per the germline V gene, CDR1 is SGHNT and CDR2 is YYREEE (reference sequence). This chain's CDR3 is CASSLPGQGNEQYF. Here the CDR3 DNA reads TGTGCCAGCAGCCTCCCGGGACAGGGAAACGAGCAGTACTTC.

A note on this clone: Other DNA sequences in the same sample also yield this CDR3. CDR3 in DNA: TGTGCCAGCAGTTACTCTTTTACCCCGAGCAACTATGGCTACACCTTC. Its translation: CASSYSFTPSNYGYTF. This chain uses TRBV6-5 with TRBJ1-2; D unclear. Germline loops: CDR1 MNHEY, CDR2 SVGAGI. V dropped 0 bases and J dropped 2 bases, with 13 bases sitting between them. The CDR3 is made up of 16 amino acids.

The chain links TRBV9 to TRBJ1-3; 7 bases are shared with TRBD1. The germline CDR1 and CDR2 sequences are SGDLS and YYNGEE. CDR3 length: 15 amino acids. With 4 bases clipped from V and 3 bases from J, the junction kept 7 bases outside the gene matches. The CDR3 region is CASSSPTGYGNTIYF. Here the CDR3 DNA reads TGTGCCAGCAGCTCACCGACAGGGTATGGAAACACCATATATTTT. Complete variable domain (other parts from reference TRBV9 and TRBJ1-3): DSGVTQTPKHLITATGQRVTLRCSPRSGDLSVYWYQQSLDQGLQFLIQYYNGEERAKGNILERFSAQQFPDLHSELNLSSLELGDSALYFCASSSPTGYGNTIYFGEGSWLTVV.

The rearrangement joins TRBV5-5 to TRBJ2-1; 12 positions match TRBD2. In germline, CDR1 is SGHKS, CDR2 YYEKEE (reference sequence). Trimming removed 1 base from V and 6 bases from J; junction bases left unmatched: 5. The CDR3 extends over 16 amino acids. The CDR3 loop reads CASSLTGTSGRNEQFF. CDR3 sequence (DNA): TGTGCCAGCAGCTTGACCGGGACTAGCGGGCGCAATGAGCAGTTCTTC.

The chain combines TRBV6-1 with TRBJ2-5; possible D gene TRBD1, 6 bases. The germline V and J ends were trimmed by 4 bases and 2 bases, with 8 bases remaining between them. The CDR3 length is 13 residues. Germline CDR1 is MNHNS and CDR2 is SASEGT. The CDR3 DNA follows: TGTGCCAGCAGTGCGGACAGTCAAGAGACCCAGTACTTC. Translated: CASSADSQETQYF.

The CDR3 loop reads CASSSLRGAGREKLFF. CDR3 bases: TGTGCCAGCAGTTCCCTAAGGGGAGCGGGCAGAGAAAAACTGTTTTTT. This sequence joins TRBV6-5 and TRBJ1-4, with D perhaps TRBD1 (5 bases). The CDR3 sequence is 16 residues long. Germline V CDR1 and CDR2: MNHEY, SVGAGI. Trimming removed 4 bases at V and 8 bases at J, with 20 bases between.

This clone was counted once. This chain joins TRBV11-2 and TRBJ1-1; maybe TRBD1 (6 bases). Trimming pared 4 bases from V and 8 bases from J, leaving 17 bases between. There are 14 residues in the CDR3. Per germline, CDR1 SGHAT and CDR2 FQNNGV. The chain's CDR3 is CASSSGHGKTEAFF. The CDR3 DNA follows: TGTGCCAGCAGCTCGGGACACGGAAAAACCGAAGCTTTCTTT.

The chain uses TRBV6-5 and TRBJ1-4; 9 bases align to TRBD1. Per germline, CDR1 MNHEY and CDR2 SVGAGI. Trimming cost V 1 base and J 8 bases; bases outside gene matches: 8. This CDR3 has 16 amino acids. CDR3 region: CASSYLIGTGNEKLFF. CDR3 coding DNA: TGTGCCAGCAGTTACTTGATTGGGACAGGGAACGAAAAACTGTTTTTT.

The rearrangement uses TRBV4-1 and TRBJ2-7; TRBD2 matches at 8 bases. The CDR3 is 16 amino acids. Germline V gene lookup returns CDR1 MGHRA and CDR2 YSYEKL. Germline trimming cut 2 bases from V and 5 bases from J; bases unmatched to any gene: 11. DNA of the CDR3: TGCGCCAGCAGCCAATCGTTTGTAGTGCGGGGGGACGAGCAGTACTTC. Protein: CASSQSFVVRGDEQYF.

This clone showed up just once. The chain has TRBV19 and TRBJ2-7; 13 nucleotides align to TRBD2. This CDR3 spans 15 amino acids. CDR1 is LNHDA, CDR2 SQIVND, per germline (reference sequence). After removal of 6 bases from V and 6 bases from J, the junction contained 8 bases not matched to a gene. The CDR3 is CASRTTSGGASEQYF. Written as DNA, the CDR3 is TGTGCCAGTAGAACAACTAGCGGGGGGGCCAGCGAGCAGTACTTC.

CDR3 sequence: CASSLGDRANQPQHF. CDR3 DNA: TGTGCCAGCAGCTTAGGGGACAGGGCAAATCAGCCCCAGCATTTT. The chain carries TRBV11-2 and TRBJ1-5, with 9 positions matching TRBD1. The CDR3 loop spans 15 amino acids. In germline, CDR1 is SGHAT, CDR2 FQNNGV. The junction had 2 bases not matched to a gene; V was cut back by 1 base and J by 4 bases.

The CDR3 region is CASSSLLASRTDTQYF. For the CDR3, the DNA is TGTGCCAGCAGCTCCCTCTTAGCGAGCCGCACAGATACGCAGTATTTT. The chain has TRBV7-9 and TRBJ2-3, with D tentatively TRBD2 (5 bases). The CDR3 totals 16 residues. The germline CDR1 and CDR2 sequences are SEHNR and FQNEAQ (reference sequence). Trimming removed 4 bases at V and 1 base at J, with 15 bases between.

In its sample, this clone was seen once. V gene TRBV13 combines with J gene TRBJ1-1; TRBD1 agrees at 9 bases. The length of the CDR3 is 14 residues. CDR1 is PRHDT and CDR2 is FYEKMQ in the germline V gene (reference sequence). V shed 5 bases, J shed 4 bases, and the junction held 5 bases outside the gene matches. The CDR3 DNA reads TGTGCCAGCAGCCCCGGGACAGGGATCACTGAAGCTTTCTTT. This sequence encodes CASSPGTGITEAFF. Together with reference TRBV13 and TRBJ1-1, the CDR3 gives the full variable domain: AAGVIQSPRHLIKEKRETATLKCYPIPRHDTVYWYQQGPGQDPQFLISFYEKMQSDKGSIPDRFSAQQFSDYHSELNMSSLELGDSALYFCASSPGTGITEAFFGQGTRLTVV.

The chain is built from TRBV27 and TRBJ1-1, with D perhaps matching TRBD1 (6 bases). The CDR3 totals 12 residues. The germline V gene encodes CDR1 MNHEY and CDR2 SMNVEV (reference sequence). The germline V and J ends were trimmed by 6 bases and 5 bases, with 10 bases remaining between them. CDR3 in amino acids: CASRQGGTEAFF. CDR3 nucleotides: TGTGCCAGCAGACAGGGCGGGACTGAAGCTTTCTTT.